Presented here are 12 T cell receptor beta chains from one specimen sequenced in a study of blood T cell repertoires in COVID-19. Clones were sequenced by immunoSEQ multiplex PCR, and TCRdb holds only the in-frame ones, with some missing. The table lists 100,000 to 150,000 clones, approximately 85% of them singletons, with around 6.3% in the top ten. Sequencing was performed on peripheral blood. These receptors all come from an elderly man with active or convalescent COVID-19.

The V gene is TRBV5-8, the J gene TRBJ1-2; TRBD1 matches 7 bases. Germline CDR1 and CDR2: SGHTS and YDEGEE. There are 13 residues in the CDR3. With 5 bases clipped from V and 4 bases from J, the junction kept 5 bases outside the gene matches. CDR3 sequence reads: CASSLDRVYGYTF. The CDR3 nucleotides read TGTGCCAGCAGTTTAGACAGGGTCTATGGCTACACCTTC.

DNA of the CDR3: TGTGCCAGCAGGGGCGGGAGGAGGTCCTACGAGCAGTACTTC. Protein sequence: CASRGGRRSYEQYF. This chain uses TRBV7-2 with TRBJ2-7; 8 positions match TRBD2. From germline, CDR1 is SGHTA and CDR2 FQGNSA. J gave up 1 base and V 6 bases, and 5 bases lay outside the gene matches. This CDR3 region has 14 residues.

This clone was seen just once. The chain uses TRBV5-1 and TRBJ2-5, with a possible D match to TRBD2 (5 bases). The germline V gene encodes CDR1 SGHRS and CDR2 YFSETQ. The V and J ends lost 0 bases and 7 bases respectively, with 16 bases between them. The CDR3 runs to 15 residues. In DNA, the CDR3 is TGCGCCAGCAGCTTGGGGGGAGCGAAGAAGGGGACCCAGTACTTC. Translating gives CASSLGGAKKGTQYF.

This chain uses TRBV7-2 with TRBJ1-3; TRBD1 matches at 9 bases. Germline CDR1 SGHTA, CDR2 FQGNSA. The length of the CDR3 is 15 residues. Germline trimming cut 4 bases from V and 12 bases from J; bases unmatched to any gene: 13. CDR3 in amino acids: CASSWLPGQGYHIYF. CDR3 nucleotide sequence: TGTGCCAGCAGCTGGTTGCCGGGACAGGGATATCACATATATTTT.

The J gene is TRBJ2-7, the V gene TRBV5-3, with 7 bases aligning to TRBD2. TRBV5-3 is filed as an ORF, its function uncertain. After removal of 0 bases from V and 2 bases from J, the junction contained 8 bases not matched to a gene. The CDR3 has 16 residues. The CDR3 DNA sequence: TGTGCCAGAAGCTTGGCTGCGGGAGCACCCCCCTACGAGCAGTACTTC. Translated: CARSLAAGAPPYEQYF.

CDR3 DNA sequence: TGTGCCAGCAGCGTTTTAGCGGGAGGGCGCACCGGGGAGCTGTTTTTT. Amino acids: CASSVLAGGRTGELFF. The chain recombines TRBV9 with TRBJ2-2; 11 bases align to TRBD2. Germline V gives CDR1 SGDLS, CDR2 YYNGEE. J lost 4 bases, V lost 2 bases, and 4 bases had no gene match. The CDR3 covers 16 residues.

V usage is TRBV5-1 and J usage is TRBJ2-1, with TRBD1 matching 9 bases. The CDR3 sequence is 16 residues long. With 0 bases clipped from V and 6 bases from J, the junction kept 7 bases outside the gene matches. Germline V gives CDR1 SGHRS, CDR2 YFSETQ. CDR3 sequence (DNA): TGCGCCAGCAGCTTGGTTAAGTCGGGACAGGGCAATGAGCAGTTCTTC. Translated, it gives CASSLVKSGQGNEQFF.

The V and J genes are TRBV2 and TRBJ2-6; TRBD1 aligns across 7 bases. V trimming: 6 bases; J trimming: 4 bases; junction bases outside the gene matches: 6. This CDR3 is 15 amino acids long. Germline CDR1 and CDR2: SNHLY and FYNNEI. The DNA of the CDR3 is TGTGCCAGCAGGGAAACAGGGGTCGGGGCCAACGTCCTGACTTTC. Its protein is CASRETGVGANVLTF.

The chain uses TRBV21-1 and TRBJ2-1; TRBD2 is the table's D call and was not checked against the DNA. TRBV21-1 is a pseudogene. This CDR3 comprises 14 residues. The CDR3 is CASSACADYNEQFF. CDR3 bases: TGTGCCAGCAGCGCATGCGCGGATTACAATGAGCAGTTCTTC.

This chain connects TRBV6-5 to TRBJ2-7; no reliable D call. V shed 2 bases and J shed 2 bases, with 13 bases lying between them. The V gene's germline CDR1 is MNHEY and CDR2 SVGAGI. The CDR3 is made up of 15 amino acids. The chain's CDR3 is CASSYVAGVPYEQYF. Here the CDR3 DNA reads TGTGCCAGCAGTTACGTGGCAGGCGTACCCTACGAGCAGTACTTC.

This chain joins TRBV19 and TRBJ2-1; 9 nucleotides agree with TRBD2. The trim removed 3 bases at V and 1 base at J, leaving 1 base unmatched. Germline CDR1 reads LNHDA; CDR2 reads SQIVND (reference sequence). CDR3 length equals 15 residues. CDR3 amino acids: CASSMAGGSYNEQFF. CDR3 bases: TGTGCCAGTAGTATGGCGGGGGGGTCCTACAATGAGCAGTTCTTC.

This sequence joins TRBV5-8 and TRBJ1-6; D is unresolved. The CDR3 totals 15 residues. Germline values: CDR1 SGHTS, CDR2 YDEGEE. V dropped 4 bases and J dropped 0 bases, with 8 bases sitting between them. CDR3 sequence reads: CASSLGSSYNSPLHF. CDR3 in DNA: TGTGCCAGCAGCCTAGGGAGCTCCTATAATTCACCCCTCCACTTT.